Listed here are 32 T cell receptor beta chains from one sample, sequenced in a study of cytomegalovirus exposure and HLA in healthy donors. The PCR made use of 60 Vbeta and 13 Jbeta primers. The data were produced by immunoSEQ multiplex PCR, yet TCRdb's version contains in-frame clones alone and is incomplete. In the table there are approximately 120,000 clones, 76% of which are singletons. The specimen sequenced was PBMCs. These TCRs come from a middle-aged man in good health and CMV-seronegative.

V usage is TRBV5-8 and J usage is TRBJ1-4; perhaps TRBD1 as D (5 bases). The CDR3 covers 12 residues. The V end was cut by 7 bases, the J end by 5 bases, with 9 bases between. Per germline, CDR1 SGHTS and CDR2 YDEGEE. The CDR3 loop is CASHNRNEKLFF. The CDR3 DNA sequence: TGTGCCAGCCACAACAGGAATGAAAAACTGTTTTTT.

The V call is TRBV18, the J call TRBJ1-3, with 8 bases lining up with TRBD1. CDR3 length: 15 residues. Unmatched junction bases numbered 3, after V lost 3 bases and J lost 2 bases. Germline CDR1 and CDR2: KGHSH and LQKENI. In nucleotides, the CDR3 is TGTGCCAGCTCACCTCGGGACAGGACTGGAAACACCATATATTTT. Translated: CASSPRDRTGNTIYF.

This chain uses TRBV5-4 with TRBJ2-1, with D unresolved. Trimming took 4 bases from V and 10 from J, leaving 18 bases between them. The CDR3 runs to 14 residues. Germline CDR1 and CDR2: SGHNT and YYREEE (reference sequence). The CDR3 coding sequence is TGTGCCAGCAGCCCGAATCCCGACGAGGCCGAGCAGTTCTTC. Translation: CASSPNPDEAEQFF.

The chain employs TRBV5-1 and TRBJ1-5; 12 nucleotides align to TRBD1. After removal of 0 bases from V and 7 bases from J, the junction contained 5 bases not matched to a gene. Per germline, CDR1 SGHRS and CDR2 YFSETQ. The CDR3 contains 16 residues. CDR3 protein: CASSLGGQGAGQPQHF. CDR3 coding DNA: TGCGCCAGCAGCTTGGGGGGACAGGGGGCTGGACAGCCCCAGCATTTT.

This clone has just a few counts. The CDR3 sequence is CAWSTSYEQYF. The CDR3 bases are TGTGCCTGGAGTACATCCTACGAGCAGTACTTC. The chain is built from TRBV30 and TRBJ2-7; D is ambiguous. CDR3 length: 11 residues. The germline V gene has CDR1 GTSNPN and CDR2 SVGIG (reference sequence). The V end was cut by 2 bases, the J end by 1 base, with 3 bases between.

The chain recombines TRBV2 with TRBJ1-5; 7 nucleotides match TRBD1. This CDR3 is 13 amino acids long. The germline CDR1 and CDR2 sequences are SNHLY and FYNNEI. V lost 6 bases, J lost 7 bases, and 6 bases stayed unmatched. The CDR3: CASSYRGGQPQHF. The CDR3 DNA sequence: TGTGCCAGCAGCTACAGGGGTGGCCAGCCCCAGCATTTT.

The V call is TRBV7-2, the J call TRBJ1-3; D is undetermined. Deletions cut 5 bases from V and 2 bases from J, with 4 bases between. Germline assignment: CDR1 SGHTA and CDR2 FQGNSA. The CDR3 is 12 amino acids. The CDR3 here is CASSQTGNTIYF. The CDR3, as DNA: TGTGCCAGCAGCCAAACTGGAAACACCATATATTTT.

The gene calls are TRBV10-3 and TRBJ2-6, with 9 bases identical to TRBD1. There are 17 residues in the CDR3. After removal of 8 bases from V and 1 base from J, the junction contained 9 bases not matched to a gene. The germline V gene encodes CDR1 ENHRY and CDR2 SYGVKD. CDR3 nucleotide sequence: TGTGCCATCCGGGTAGGGGACAGGGCTTCTGGGGCCAACGTCCTGACTTTC. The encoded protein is CAIRVGDRASGANVLTF.

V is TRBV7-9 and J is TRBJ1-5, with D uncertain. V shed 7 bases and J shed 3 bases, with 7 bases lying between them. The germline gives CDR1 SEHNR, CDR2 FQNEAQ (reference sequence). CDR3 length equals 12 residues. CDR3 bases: TGTGCCAGCACGCTAAACAATCAGCCCCAGCATTTT. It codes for CASTLNNQPQHF.

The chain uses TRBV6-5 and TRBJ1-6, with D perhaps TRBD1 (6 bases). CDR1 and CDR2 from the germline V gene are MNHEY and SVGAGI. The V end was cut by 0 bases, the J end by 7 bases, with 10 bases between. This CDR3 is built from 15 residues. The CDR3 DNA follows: TGTGCCAGCAGTTACTCGAACAGGGTAAATTCACCCCTCCACTTT. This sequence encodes CASSYSNRVNSPLHF.

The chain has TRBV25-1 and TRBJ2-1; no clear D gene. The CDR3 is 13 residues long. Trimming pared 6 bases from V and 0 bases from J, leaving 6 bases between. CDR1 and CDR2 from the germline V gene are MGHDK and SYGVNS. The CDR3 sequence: CASSLSSYNEQFF. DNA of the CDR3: TGTGCCAGCAGCTTGAGCTCCTACAATGAGCAGTTCTTC. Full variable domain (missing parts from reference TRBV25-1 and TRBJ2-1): EADIYQTPRYLVIGTGKKITLECSQTMGHDKMYWYQQDPGMELHLIHYSYGVNSTEKGDLSSESTVSRIRTEHFPLTLESARPSHTSQYLCASSLSSYNEQFFGPGTRLTVL.

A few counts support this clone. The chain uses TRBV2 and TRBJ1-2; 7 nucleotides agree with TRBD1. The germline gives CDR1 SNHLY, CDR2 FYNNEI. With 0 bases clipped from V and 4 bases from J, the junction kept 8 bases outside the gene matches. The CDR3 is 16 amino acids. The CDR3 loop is CASSEALRDRSYGYTF. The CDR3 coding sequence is TGTGCCAGCAGTGAAGCGCTTCGGGACAGAAGCTATGGCTACACCTTC.

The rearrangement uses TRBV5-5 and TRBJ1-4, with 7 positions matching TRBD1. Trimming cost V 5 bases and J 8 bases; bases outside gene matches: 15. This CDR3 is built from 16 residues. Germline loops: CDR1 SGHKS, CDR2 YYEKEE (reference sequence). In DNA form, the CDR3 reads TGTGCCAGCAGTTCCCGACAGGGCAGGGATGGGGAAAAACTGTTTTTT. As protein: CASSSRQGRDGEKLFF. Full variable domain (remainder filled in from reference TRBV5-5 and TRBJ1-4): DAGVTQSPTHLIKTRGQQVTLRCSPISGHKSVSWYQQVLGQGPQFIFQYYEKEERGRGNFPDRFSARQFPNYSSELNVNALLLGDSALYLCASSSRQGRDGEKLFFGSGTQLSVL.

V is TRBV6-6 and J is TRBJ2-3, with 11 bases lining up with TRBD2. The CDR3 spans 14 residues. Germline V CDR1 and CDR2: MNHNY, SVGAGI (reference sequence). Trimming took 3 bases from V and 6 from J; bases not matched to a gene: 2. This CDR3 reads CASSYPSGGDTQYF. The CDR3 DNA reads TGTGCCAGCAGTTATCCTAGCGGGGGGGATACGCAGTATTTT.

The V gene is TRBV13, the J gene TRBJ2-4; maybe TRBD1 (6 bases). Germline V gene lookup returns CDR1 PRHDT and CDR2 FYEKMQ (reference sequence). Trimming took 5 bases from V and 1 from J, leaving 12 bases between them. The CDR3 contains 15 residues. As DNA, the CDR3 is TGTGCCAGCAGCAACACAGGGTGGGCCAAAAACATTCAGTACTTC. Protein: CASSNTGWAKNIQYF.

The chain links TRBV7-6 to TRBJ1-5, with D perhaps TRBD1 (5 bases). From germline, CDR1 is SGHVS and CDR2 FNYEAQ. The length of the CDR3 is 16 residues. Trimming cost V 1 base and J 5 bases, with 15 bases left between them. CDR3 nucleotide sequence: TGTGCCAGCAGCTTAGATGGCAGGGATCACTATCAGCCCCAGCATTTT. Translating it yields CASSLDGRDHYQPQHF.

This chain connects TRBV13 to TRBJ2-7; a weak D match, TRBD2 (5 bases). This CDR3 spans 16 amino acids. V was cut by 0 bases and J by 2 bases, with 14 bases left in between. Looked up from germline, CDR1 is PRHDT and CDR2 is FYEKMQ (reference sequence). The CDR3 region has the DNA TGTGCCAGCAGCTTAGGCCGCCGGGGTCGAACCTACGAGCAGTACTTC. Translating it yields CASSLGRRGRTYEQYF.

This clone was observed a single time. CDR3 bases: TGTGCCAGCAGTTTCCGACAGGGGGAGTTCTATGGCTACACCTTC. Its translation: CASSFRQGEFYGYTF. The gene calls are TRBV6-1 and TRBJ1-2; 9 nucleotides align to TRBD1. Germline CDR1 MNHNS, CDR2 SASEGT. The V gene end was trimmed by 5 bases and the J gene end by 4 bases; junction bases not matched to a gene: 8. The CDR3 sequence is 15 residues long.

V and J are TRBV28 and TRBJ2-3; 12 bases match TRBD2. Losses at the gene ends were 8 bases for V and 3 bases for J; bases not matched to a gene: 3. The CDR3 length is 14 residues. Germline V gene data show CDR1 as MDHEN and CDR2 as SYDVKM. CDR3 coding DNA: TGTGCCAGCGAGACTAGCGGGGGTACAGATACGCAGTATTTT. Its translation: CASETSGGTDTQYF. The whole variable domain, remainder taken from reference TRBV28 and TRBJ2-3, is DVKVTQSSRYLVKRTGEKVFLECVQDMDHENMFWYRQDPGLGLRLIYFSYDVKMKEKGDIPEGYSVSREKKERFSLILESASTNQTSMYLCASETSGGTDTQYFGPGTRLTVL.

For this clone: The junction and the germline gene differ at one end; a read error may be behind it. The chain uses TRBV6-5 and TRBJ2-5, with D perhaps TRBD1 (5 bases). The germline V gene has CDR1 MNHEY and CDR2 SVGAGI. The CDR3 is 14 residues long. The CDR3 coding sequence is TGTGCCAGCAGCAGACAGTTATTGGACGTCATGTTAGACTTC. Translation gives CASSRQLLDVMLDF.

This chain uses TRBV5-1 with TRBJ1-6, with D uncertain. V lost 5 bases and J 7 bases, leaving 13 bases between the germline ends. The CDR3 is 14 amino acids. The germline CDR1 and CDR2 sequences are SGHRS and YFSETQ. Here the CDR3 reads CASRAEAVNSPLHF. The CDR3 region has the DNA TGCGCCAGCAGAGCTGAGGCAGTCAATTCACCCCTCCACTTT. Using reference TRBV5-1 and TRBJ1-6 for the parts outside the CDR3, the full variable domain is KAGVTQTPRYLIKTRGQQVTLSCSPISGHRSVSWYQQTPGQGLQFLFEYFSETQRNKGNFPGRFSGRQFSNSRSEMNVSTLELGDSALYLCASRAEAVNSPLHFGNGTRLTVT.

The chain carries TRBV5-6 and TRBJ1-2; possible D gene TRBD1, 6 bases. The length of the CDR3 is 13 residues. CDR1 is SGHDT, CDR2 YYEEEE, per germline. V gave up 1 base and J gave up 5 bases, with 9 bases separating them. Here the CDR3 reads CASSLKGDYGYTF. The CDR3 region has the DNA TGTGCCAGCAGCTTGAAGGGGGATTATGGCTACACCTTC.

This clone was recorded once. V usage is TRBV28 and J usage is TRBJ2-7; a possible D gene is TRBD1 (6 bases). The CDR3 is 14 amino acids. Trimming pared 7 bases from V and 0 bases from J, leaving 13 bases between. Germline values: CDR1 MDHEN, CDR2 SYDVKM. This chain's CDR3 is CASTPGTFSYEQYV. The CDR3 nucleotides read TGTGCCAGCACCCCCGGGACATTCTCCTACGAGCAGTACGTC.

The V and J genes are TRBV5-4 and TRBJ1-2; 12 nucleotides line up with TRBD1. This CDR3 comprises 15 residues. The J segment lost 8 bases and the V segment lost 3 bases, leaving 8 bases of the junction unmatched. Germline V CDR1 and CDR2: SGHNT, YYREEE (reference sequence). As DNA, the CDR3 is TGTGCCAGCAGCTCGCCCGGGACAGGGGGCGAAGGCTACACCTTC. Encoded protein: CASSSPGTGGEGYTF.

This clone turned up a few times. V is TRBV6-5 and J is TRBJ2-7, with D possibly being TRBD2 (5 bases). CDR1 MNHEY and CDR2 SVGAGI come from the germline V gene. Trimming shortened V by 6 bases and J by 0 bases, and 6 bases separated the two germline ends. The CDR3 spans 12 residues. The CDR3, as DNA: TGTGCCAGCAGGGGGAGCTCCTACGAGCAGTACTTC. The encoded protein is CASRGSSYEQYF.

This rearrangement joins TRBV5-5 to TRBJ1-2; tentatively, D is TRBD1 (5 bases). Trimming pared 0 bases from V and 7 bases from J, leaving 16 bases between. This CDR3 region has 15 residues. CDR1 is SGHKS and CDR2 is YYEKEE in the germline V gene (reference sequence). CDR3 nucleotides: TGTGCCAGCAGCTTGGCGGCGTCTGGTCAGGGTGGCTACACCTTC. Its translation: CASSLAASGQGGYTF. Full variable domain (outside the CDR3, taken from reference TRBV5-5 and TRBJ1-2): DAGVTQSPTHLIKTRGQQVTLRCSPISGHKSVSWYQQVLGQGPQFIFQYYEKEERGRGNFPDRFSARQFPNYSSELNVNALLLGDSALYLCASSLAASGQGGYTFGSGTRLTVV.

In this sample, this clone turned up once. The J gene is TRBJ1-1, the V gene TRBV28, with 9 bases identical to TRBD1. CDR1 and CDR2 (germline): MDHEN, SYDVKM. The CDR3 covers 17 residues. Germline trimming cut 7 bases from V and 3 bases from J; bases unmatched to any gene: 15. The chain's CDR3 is CASILSWDRDLDTEAFF. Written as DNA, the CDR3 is TGTGCCAGCATCTTAAGTTGGGACAGGGATTTGGACACTGAAGCTTTCTTT. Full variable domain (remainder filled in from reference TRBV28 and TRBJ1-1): DVKVTQSSRYLVKRTGEKVFLECVQDMDHENMFWYRQDPGLGLRLIYFSYDVKMKEKGDIPEGYSVSREKKERFSLILESASTNQTSMYLCASILSWDRDLDTEAFFGQGTRLTVV.

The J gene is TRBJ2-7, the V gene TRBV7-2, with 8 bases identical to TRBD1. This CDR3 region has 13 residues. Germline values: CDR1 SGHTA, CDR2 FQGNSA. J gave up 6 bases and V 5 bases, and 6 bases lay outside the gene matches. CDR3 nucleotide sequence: TGTGCCAGCAGCCCCCGGACAGGGCTCGAGCAGTACGTC. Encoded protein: CASSPRTGLEQYV.

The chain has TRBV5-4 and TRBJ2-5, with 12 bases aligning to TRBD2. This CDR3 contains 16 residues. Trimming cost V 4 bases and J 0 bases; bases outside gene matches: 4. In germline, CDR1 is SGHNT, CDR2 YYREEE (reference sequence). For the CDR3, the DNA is TGTGCCAGCAGCGGGGGGACTAGCGGGCACCAAGAGACCCAGTACTTC. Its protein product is CASSGGTSGHQETQYF.

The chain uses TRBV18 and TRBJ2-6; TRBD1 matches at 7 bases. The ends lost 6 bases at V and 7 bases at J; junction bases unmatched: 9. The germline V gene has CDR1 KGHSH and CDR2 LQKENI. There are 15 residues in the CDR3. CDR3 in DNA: TGTGCCAGCTCGCCTTCGACAGGGTACGCCAACGTCCTGACTTTC. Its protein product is CASSPSTGYANVLTF.

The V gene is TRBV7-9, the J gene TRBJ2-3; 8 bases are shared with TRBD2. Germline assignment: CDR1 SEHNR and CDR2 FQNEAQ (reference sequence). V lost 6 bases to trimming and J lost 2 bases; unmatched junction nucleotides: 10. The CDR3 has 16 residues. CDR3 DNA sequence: TGTGCCAGCAGGCCTCTAGCGGGCCCGGTCACAGATACGCAGTATTTT. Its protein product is CASRPLAGPVTDTQYF.

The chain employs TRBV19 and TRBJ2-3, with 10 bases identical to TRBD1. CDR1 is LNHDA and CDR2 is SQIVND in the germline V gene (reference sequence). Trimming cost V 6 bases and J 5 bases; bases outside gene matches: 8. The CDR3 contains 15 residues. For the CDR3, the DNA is TGTGCCAGTAGCGCCGGGACAGGGGTATTAGATACGCAGTATTTT. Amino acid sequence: CASSAGTGVLDTQYF.